This T cell receptor beta chain originates from a study of T cell responses to AZD1222 COVID-19 vaccine. Of note for this clone: Antigen: not known.

Germline CDR1 reads MGHRA; CDR2 reads YSYEKL. V dropped 3 bases and J dropped 1 base, with 6 bases sitting between them. The CDR3 has 13 amino acids. Study results and limitations: Spike-specific TCR breadth and depth were elevated following two AZD1222 doses. Targeting of unmutated variant regions was reportedly seen in nearly half of spike-specific TCRs.

Here immunoSEQ multiplex PCR was the method, and the copy in TCRdb shows in-frame clones only, minus some. The data show about 170,000 clones, around nine tenths seen once. Investigators merged groups given second doses at roughly 4 or roughly 12 weeks. Source: peripheral blood, taken 28 days after the second AZD1222 dose. The genes are TRBV4-1 and TRBJ1-1; D gene uncertain. This sequence originates from an adult who received the AZD1222 COVID-19 vaccine. The chain's CDR3 is CASSQVRNTEAFF. In DNA, the CDR3 is TGCGCCAGCAGCCAGGTCCGGAACACTGAAGCTTTCTTT.